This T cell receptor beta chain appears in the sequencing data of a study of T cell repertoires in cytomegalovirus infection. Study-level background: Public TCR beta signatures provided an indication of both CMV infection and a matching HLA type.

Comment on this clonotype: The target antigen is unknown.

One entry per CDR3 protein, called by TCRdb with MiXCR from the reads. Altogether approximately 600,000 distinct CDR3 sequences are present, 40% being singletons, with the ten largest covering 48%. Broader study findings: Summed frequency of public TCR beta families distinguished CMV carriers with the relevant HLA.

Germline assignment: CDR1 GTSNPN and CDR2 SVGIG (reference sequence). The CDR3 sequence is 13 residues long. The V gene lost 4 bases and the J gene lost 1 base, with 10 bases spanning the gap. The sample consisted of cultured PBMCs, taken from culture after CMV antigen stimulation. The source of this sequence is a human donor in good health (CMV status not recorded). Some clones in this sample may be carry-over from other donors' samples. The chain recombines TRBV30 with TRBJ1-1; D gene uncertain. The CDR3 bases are TGTGCCTGGACCTCCGGCTGGAACACTGAAGCTTTCTTT. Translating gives CAWTSGWNTEAFF.